Following are 24 T cell receptor beta chains from one sample sequenced in a study of human T cells and chemical hapten exposure. Time point of the sample: patch test 3, about 24 weeks after DPC sensitization. Treatment indicated: therapeutic diphenylcyclopropenone sensitization with weekly scalp DPC. One entry per CDR3 protein, called by TCRdb with MiXCR from the RACE reads. The sample has 190,000 or so distinct CDR3 sequences, about 25% seen once; the top ten hold about 2.3%. Sample: whole blood, taken in connection with sensitization to the hapten diphenylcyclopropenone (DPC). All receptors come from a woman aged 40 to 50 with alopecia areata. Some clones in this sample may be carry-over from other donors' samples.

This clonotype occurred a few times. V usage is TRBV5-1 and J usage is TRBJ1-4; 9 bases match TRBD1. Trimming cost V 2 bases and J 5 bases; bases outside gene matches: 7. Germline lookup yields CDR1 SGHRS and CDR2 YFSETQ. This CDR3 spans 16 amino acids. The CDR3 is CASSLGTGITNEKLFF. The CDR3 DNA reads as TGCGCCAGCAGCTTAGGGACAGGGATTACAAATGAAAAACTGTTTTTT.

This clonotype was detected a few times. The chain is built from TRBV7-2 and TRBJ2-1; a weak D match, TRBD1 (6 bases). CDR1 is SGHTA and CDR2 is FQGNSA in the germline V gene. The CDR3 has 15 residues. Trimming shortened V by 5 bases and J by 0 bases, and 11 bases separated the two germline ends. The CDR3 sequence is CASSDQGSSYNEQFF. In nucleotides, the CDR3 is TGTGCCAGCAGCGATCAGGGGAGCTCCTACAATGAGCAGTTCTTC.

The sample holds many counts of this clonotype. The rearrangement links TRBV18 to TRBJ1-3; 9 nucleotides agree with TRBD1. The CDR3 contains 18 residues. V was pared by 2 bases and J by 4 bases, with 12 bases of the junction left unmatched. Germline lookup yields CDR1 KGHSH and CDR2 LQKENI. The CDR3 loop is CASSPSNTGTGLGNTIYF. The DNA for the CDR3 is TGTGCCAGCTCACCATCGAACACCGGGACAGGGTTGGGAAACACCATATATTTT.

The chain links TRBV10-3 to TRBJ1-1; tentative D call: TRBD1 (6 bases). The CDR3 is 17 amino acids. Germline CDR1 is ENHRY and CDR2 is SYGVKD. Trimming removed 4 bases from V and 0 bases from J, with 18 bases in between. The CDR3 spells CAISVGAGPGMNTEAFF. CDR3 DNA sequence: TGTGCCATCAGTGTGGGGGCAGGCCCAGGTATGAACACTGAAGCTTTCTTT.

This clonotype was seen more than once but under ten times. The genes are TRBV29-1 and TRBJ2-7; 10 positions agree with TRBD1. Germline loops: CDR1 SQVTM, CDR2 ANQGSEA. The V and J ends lost 6 bases and 4 bases, in that order; junction bases with no gene match: 9. This CDR3 contains 14 residues. DNA for the CDR3: TGCAGCGTCTATGGACAGGGGGGATCGTACGAGCAGTACTTC. As protein: CSVYGQGGSYEQYF.

This rearrangement joins TRBV4-2 to TRBJ2-3, with 11 bases lining up with TRBD2. V was pared by 1 base and J by 6 bases, with 6 bases of the junction left unmatched. The CDR3 covers 16 residues. Germline V gives CDR1 LGHNA, CDR2 YNFKEQ. In DNA, the CDR3 is TGTGCCAGCAGCCAAGGAGGTAGCGGGAGGGCGGATACGCAGTATTTT. Its protein product is CASSQGGSGRADTQYF.

This clonotype has a handful of counts. The rearrangement links TRBV7-2 to TRBJ2-3, with D maybe TRBD1 (5 bases). CDR3 length: 15 residues. CDR1 and CDR2 (germline): SGHTA, FQGNSA. Trimming removed 5 bases from V and 1 base from J, with 13 bases in between. As DNA, the CDR3 is TGTGCCAGCAGCCCCCGACAGTACCGCACAGATACGCAGTATTTT. It translates to CASSPRQYRTDTQYF.

V is TRBV2 and J is TRBJ1-1; 8 bases line up with TRBD1. Germline assignment: CDR1 SNHLY and CDR2 FYNNEI. The CDR3 is made up of 14 amino acids. The V and J ends lost 6 bases and 10 bases, in that order; junction bases with no gene match: 13. The chain's CDR3 is CASRAKVRTGRAFF. DNA of the CDR3: TGTGCCAGCAGGGCCAAAGTACGGACAGGGCGAGCTTTCTTT.

The J gene is TRBJ1-2, the V gene TRBV7-2, with 8 bases matching TRBD1. The CDR3 contains 14 residues. Unmatched junction bases numbered 7, after V lost 5 bases and J lost 5 bases. Germline V gene sequence: CDR1 SGHTA, CDR2 FQGNSA. CDR3 in amino acids: CASSPQTGAYGYTF. Here the CDR3 DNA reads TGTGCCAGCAGCCCTCAGACAGGGGCTTATGGCTACACCTTC.

The chain carries TRBV6-2 or TRBV6-3 and TRBJ2-1; D not resolved. In germline, CDR1 is MNHEY, CDR2 SVGEGT. V lost 6 bases and J lost 3, with 15 bases in between. The CDR3 is made up of 15 amino acids. CDR3 loop: CASSSRLVGYNEQFF. The CDR3 bases are TGTGCCAGCAGCTCACGGCTAGTCGGCTACAATGAGCAGTTCTTC.

The J gene is TRBJ2-7, the V gene TRBV7-9; D is ambiguous. The V gene lost 1 base and the J gene lost 7 bases, with 11 bases spanning the gap. The CDR3 runs to 13 residues. Germline values: CDR1 SEHNR, CDR2 FQNEAQ (reference sequence). The CDR3 DNA is TGTGCCAGCAGCTTAGAGGCTGGATCAGAGCAGTACTTC. Amino acid sequence: CASSLEAGSEQYF.

This rearrangement joins TRBV3-1 to TRBJ2-1; TRBD2 aligns across 11 bases. CDR3 length: 14 residues. V trimming: 10 bases; J trimming: 7 bases; junction bases outside the gene matches: 9. CDR1 is LGHDT and CDR2 is YNNKEL in the germline V gene (reference sequence). CDR3 sequence: CATTIAGGSNEQFF. The DNA for the CDR3 is TGTGCCACCACAATAGCGGGAGGGTCGAATGAGCAGTTCTTC.

The table lists this clonotype with a few counts. DNA of the CDR3: TGCAGCGTTGGAGTAAGGAGTAACACTGAAGCTTTCTTT. As protein: CSVGVRSNTEAFF. The rearrangement uses TRBV29-1 and TRBJ1-1; D remains unclear. Per the germline V gene, CDR1 is SQVTM and CDR2 is ANQGSEA. This CDR3 has 13 residues. V was trimmed by 4 bases and J by 2 bases, leaving 11 bases between them.

The gene calls are TRBV7-2 and TRBJ1-1, with unresolved D. Between the trimmed V and J ends, which lost 4 bases and 1 base, there was a span of 10 bases. The CDR3 runs 14 residues. Germline V lookup: CDR1 SGHTA, CDR2 FQGNSA. The CDR3 region has the DNA TGTGCCAGCAGCTCAGAGGGTTGGAACACTGAAGCTTTCTTT. It translates to CASSSEGWNTEAFF.

This clonotype has only a few counts. The rearrangement joins TRBV7-2 to TRBJ2-1; D is uncertain. Trimming left V 5 bases short and J 7 bases short, with 12 bases between. The CDR3 has 13 amino acids. The germline CDR1 and CDR2 sequences are SGHTA and FQGNSA. CDR3 sequence reads: CASSRFALNEQFF. Written as DNA, the CDR3 is TGTGCCAGCAGCCGTTTCGCGTTGAATGAGCAGTTCTTC.

The chain employs TRBV7-9 and TRBJ2-5; D unclear. This CDR3 spans 15 amino acids. V was trimmed by 3 bases and J by 2 bases, leaving 13 bases between them. Germline assignment: CDR1 SEHNR and CDR2 FQNEAQ (reference sequence). Here the CDR3 reads CASSLVNSVQETQYF. The CDR3 DNA follows: TGTGCCAGCAGCTTGGTAAACAGTGTGCAAGAGACCCAGTACTTC. The entire variable domain, with the rest obtained from reference TRBV7-9 and TRBJ2-5, is as follows: DTGVSQNPRHKITKRGQNVTFRCDPISEHNRLYWYRQTLGQGPEFLTYFQNEAQLEKSRLLSDRFSAERPKGSFSTLEIQRTEQGDSAMYLCASSLVNSVQETQYFGPGTRLLVL.

This clonotype has only a few counts. V gene TRBV27 combines with J gene TRBJ2-2, with 11 bases that match TRBD2. In germline, CDR1 is MNHEY, CDR2 SMNVEV (reference sequence). The V segment lost 7 bases and the J segment 3 bases; nucleotides outside the gene matches: 10. The CDR3 sequence is 17 residues long. The CDR3 DNA reads as TGTGCCAGCAAACCGTTGGAGACTAGCGGGGACACCGGGGAGCTGTTTTTT. The encoded protein is CASKPLETSGDTGELFF.

A few counts support this clonotype. This chain connects TRBV25-1 to TRBJ1-1; no firm D call. The CDR3 consists of 12 residues. Germline CDR1 reads MGHDK; CDR2 reads SYGVNS. V was pared by 6 bases and J by 4 bases, with 9 bases between. CDR3 nucleotides: TGTGCCAGCAGGGAAGGTACCACTGAAGCTTTCTTT. Amino acid sequence: CASREGTTEAFF.

This clonotype was detected a few times. This chain uses TRBV7-9 with TRBJ2-1, with 9 bases fitting TRBD1. The J segment lost 3 bases and the V segment lost 5 bases, leaving 8 bases of the junction unmatched. The CDR3 loop spans 16 amino acids. Germline CDR1 and CDR2: SEHNR and FQNEAQ (reference sequence). CDR3 in DNA: TGTGCCAGCAGCGATGGAACAGGGGGCCACTACAATGAGCAGTTCTTC. This encodes CASSDGTGGHYNEQFF.

This chain joins TRBV7-2 and TRBJ1-1, with a weak D call TRBD1 (5 bases). There are 14 residues in the CDR3. The germline V gene encodes CDR1 SGHTA and CDR2 FQGNSA. V was shortened by 0 bases and J by 4 bases, with 9 bases between the two germline ends. DNA for the CDR3: TGTGCCAGCAGCTTAGCGTCGGGGGGCACTGAAGCTTTCTTT. This gives the protein CASSLASGGTEAFF.

This clonotype came up many times. This chain connects TRBV29-1 to TRBJ2-3; no firm D call. Looked up from germline, CDR1 is SQVTM and CDR2 is ANQGSEA. With 4 bases removed from V and 0 bases from J, the gap between germline ends came to 8 bases. This CDR3 spans 13 amino acids. The DNA of the CDR3 is TGCAGCGTTGGATGGCGAAGCACAGATACGCAGTATTTT. It specifies CSVGWRSTDTQYF.

This clonotype has more than one count but fewer than ten. V is TRBV7-9 and J is TRBJ2-5; 8 nucleotides match TRBD1. The J segment lost 6 bases and the V segment lost 5 bases, leaving 11 bases of the junction unmatched. Germline CDR1 reads SEHNR; CDR2 reads FQNEAQ (reference sequence). CDR3 length equals 15 residues. CDR3 sequence reads: CASSPGQGAVKTQYF. DNA of the CDR3: TGTGCCAGCAGCCCCGGACAGGGAGCGGTAAAGACCCAGTACTTC.

At least ten counts were recorded for this clonotype. The rearrangement links TRBV6-1 to TRBJ2-1, with 9 positions matching TRBD2. Germline V gene sequence: CDR1 MNHNS, CDR2 SASEGT. The CDR3 contains 15 residues. V lost 2 bases and J lost 1; bases outside the gene matches: 0. CDR3 nucleotides: TGTGCCAGCAGTGAACTAGCGGGATCCTACAATGAGCAGTTCTTC. Protein product: CASSELAGSYNEQFF.

This clonotype has just a few counts. This chain uses TRBV6-1 with TRBJ1-4; D is possibly TRBD1 (5 bases). This CDR3 spans 14 amino acids. Germline assignment: CDR1 MNHNS and CDR2 SASEGT. Trimming removed 0 bases at V and 8 bases at J, with 10 bases between. CDR3 protein: CASSEAGAREKLFF. The DNA of the CDR3 is TGTGCCAGCAGTGAAGCAGGGGCGCGGGAAAAACTGTTTTTT.